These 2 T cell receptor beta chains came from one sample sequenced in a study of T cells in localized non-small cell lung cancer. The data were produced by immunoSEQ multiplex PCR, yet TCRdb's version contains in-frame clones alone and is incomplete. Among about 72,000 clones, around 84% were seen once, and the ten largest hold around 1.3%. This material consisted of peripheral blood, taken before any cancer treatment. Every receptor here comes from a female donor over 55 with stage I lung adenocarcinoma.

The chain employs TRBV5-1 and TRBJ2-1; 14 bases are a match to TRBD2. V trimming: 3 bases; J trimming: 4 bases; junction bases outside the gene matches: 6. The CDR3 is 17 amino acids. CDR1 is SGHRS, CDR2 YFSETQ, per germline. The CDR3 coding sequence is TGCGCCAGCAGCTGGGGACTAGCGGGAGCAGTTTACAATGAGCAGTTCTTC. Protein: CASSWGLAGAVYNEQFF.

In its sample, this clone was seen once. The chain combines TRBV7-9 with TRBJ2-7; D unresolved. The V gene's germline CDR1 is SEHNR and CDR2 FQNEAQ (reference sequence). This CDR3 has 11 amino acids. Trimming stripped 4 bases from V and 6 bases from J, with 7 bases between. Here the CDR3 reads CASSSIVEQYF. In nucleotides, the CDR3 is TGTGCCAGCAGCTCCATAGTCGAGCAGTACTTC. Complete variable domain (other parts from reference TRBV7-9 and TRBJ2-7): DTGVSQNPRHKITKRGQNVTFRCDPISEHNRLYWYRQTLGQGPEFLTYFQNEAQLEKSRLLSDRFSAERPKGSFSTLEIQRTEQGDSAMYLCASSSIVEQYFGPGTRLTVT.